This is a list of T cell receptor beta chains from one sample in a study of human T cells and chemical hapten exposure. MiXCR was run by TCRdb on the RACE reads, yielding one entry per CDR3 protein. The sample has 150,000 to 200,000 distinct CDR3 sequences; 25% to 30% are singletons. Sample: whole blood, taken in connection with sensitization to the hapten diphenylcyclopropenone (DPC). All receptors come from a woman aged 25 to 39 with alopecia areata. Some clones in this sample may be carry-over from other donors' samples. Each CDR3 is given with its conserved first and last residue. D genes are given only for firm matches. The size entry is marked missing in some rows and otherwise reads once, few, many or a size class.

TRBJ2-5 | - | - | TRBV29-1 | CSADFSQETQYF | TGCAGCGCAGACTTTTCCCAAGAGACCCAGTACTTC
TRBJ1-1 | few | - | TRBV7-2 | CASTPGADTEAFF | TGTGCCAGCACTCCGGGGGCGGACACTGAAGCTTTCTTT
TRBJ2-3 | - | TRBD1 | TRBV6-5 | CASSRRGQQDTQYF | TGTGCCAGCAGTCGAAGGGGACAGCAAGATACGCAGTATTTT
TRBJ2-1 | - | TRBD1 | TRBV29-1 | CSGWDREDEQFF | TGCAGCGGATGGGACAGGGAAGATGAGCAGTTCTTC
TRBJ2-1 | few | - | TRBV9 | CASSVRGVIANEQFF | TGTGCCAGCAGCGTTAGGGGGGTTATCGCGAATGAGCAGTTCTTC
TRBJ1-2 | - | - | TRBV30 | CAWRIGLAYGYTF | TGTGCCTGGAGAATAGGCCTAGCCTATGGCTACACCTTC
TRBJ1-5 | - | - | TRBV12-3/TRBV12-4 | CASSFYGFNQPQHF | TGTGCCAGCAGTTTTTATGGGTTCAACCAGCCCCAGCATTTT
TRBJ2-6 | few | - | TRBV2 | CASSQRRQGSAGANVLTF | TGTGCCAGCAGCCAAAGGAGGCAGGGGAGCGCTGGGGCCAACGTCCTGACTTTC
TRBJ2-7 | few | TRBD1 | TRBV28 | CASSLGTVKDEQYF | TGTGCCAGCAGTTTGGGGACAGTCAAAGACGAGCAGTACTTC
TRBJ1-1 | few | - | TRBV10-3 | CATFRDEGTEAFF | TGTGCCACCTTCAGGGACGAGGGCACTGAAGCTTTCTTT
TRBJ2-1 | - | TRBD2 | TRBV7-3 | CASSLTSGGAYEQFF | TGTGCCAGCAGCTTAACTAGCGGGGGGGCGTATGAGCAGTTCTTC
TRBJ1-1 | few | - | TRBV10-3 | CAISDGGGTEAFF | TGTGCCATCAGTGATGGGGGCGGCACTGAAGCTTTCTTT
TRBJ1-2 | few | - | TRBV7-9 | CASSSVSDGYGYTF | TGTGCCAGCAGCTCCGTTTCGGACGGCTATGGCTACACCTTC
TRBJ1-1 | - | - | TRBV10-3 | CATRDARTEAFF | TGTGCCACCCGGGACGCAAGGACTGAAGCTTTCTTT
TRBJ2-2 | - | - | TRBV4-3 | CASSPEAGVTGELFF | TGCGCCAGCAGCCCAGAAGCAGGGGTCACCGGGGAGCTGTTTTTT
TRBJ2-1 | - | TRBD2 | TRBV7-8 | CASSPVASSGRNSEQFF | TGTGCCAGCAGCCCGGTGGCTTCTAGCGGGAGGAATAGTGAGCAGTTCTTC
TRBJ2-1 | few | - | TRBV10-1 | CASSEGTFYNEQFF | TGCGCCAGCAGTGAGGGCACCTTCTACAATGAGCAGTTCTTC
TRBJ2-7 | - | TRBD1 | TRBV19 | CASSIGGQPSYEQYF | TGTGCCAGTAGTATAGGGGGACAGCCTTCCTACGAGCAGTACTTC
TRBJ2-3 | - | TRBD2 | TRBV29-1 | CSVGGGRAPDTQYF | TGCAGCGTTGGCGGCGGGAGGGCCCCAGATACGCAGTATTTT
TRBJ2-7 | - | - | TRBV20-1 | CSATDSSTYEQYF | TGCAGTGCTACGGACAGCAGCACCTACGAGCAGTACTTC
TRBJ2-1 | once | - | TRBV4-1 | CASSPWGAATYNEQFF | TGCGCCAGCAGCCCGTGGGGGGCGGCAACCTACAATGAGCAGTTCTTC
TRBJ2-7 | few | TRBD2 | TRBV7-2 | CASSTGLAGARQYF | TGTGCCAGCAGCACGGGACTAGCGGGAGCTCGGCAGTACTTC
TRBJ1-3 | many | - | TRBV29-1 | CSVSRDSSGNTIYF | TGCAGCGTTTCAAGGGACTCATCTGGAAACACCATATATTTT
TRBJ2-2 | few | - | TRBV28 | CASSSQGLDTGELFF | TGTGCCAGCAGTTCACAGGGTCTGGACACCGGGGAGCTGTTTTTT
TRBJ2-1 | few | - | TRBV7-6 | CASSQGGGYNEQFF | TGTGCCAGCAGCCAGGGGGGGGGTTACAATGAGCAGTTCTTC
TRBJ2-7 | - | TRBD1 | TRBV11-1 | CASTRGQGAYEQYF | TGTGCCAGCACCCGAGGACAGGGGGCTTACGAGCAGTACTTC
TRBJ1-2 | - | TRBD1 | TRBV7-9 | CASTETGSHNYGYTF | TGTGCCAGCACCGAGACAGGGTCCCATAACTATGGCTACACCTTC
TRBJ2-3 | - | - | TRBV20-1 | CSAPQGGGGTDTQYF | TGCAGTGCACCGCAGGGGGGGGGCGGCACAGATACGCAGTATTTT
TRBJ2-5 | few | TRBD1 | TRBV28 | CASSSGTVGPETQYF | TGTGCCAGCAGCTCCGGGACAGTAGGTCCCGAGACCCAGTACTTC
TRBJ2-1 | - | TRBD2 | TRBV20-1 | CSASPTSRGEQFF | TGCAGTGCTAGCCCGACTAGCCGAGGTGAGCAGTTCTTC
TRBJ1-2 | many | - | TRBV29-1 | CSVTDAYGYTF | TGCAGCGTTACAGACGCCTATGGCTACACCTTC
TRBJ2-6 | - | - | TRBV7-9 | CASSLAEAGANVLTF | TGTGCCAGCAGCTTAGCTGAGGCTGGGGCCAACGTCCTGACTTTC
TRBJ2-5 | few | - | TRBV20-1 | CSARDGGNQETQYF | TGCAGTGCTAGAGATGGAGGAAACCAAGAGACCCAGTACTTC
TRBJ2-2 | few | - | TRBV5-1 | CASSRIGGNTGELFF | TGCGCCAGCAGCCGGATCGGTGGAAACACCGGGGAGCTGTTTTTT
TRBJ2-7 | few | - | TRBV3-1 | CASSQEGQGAYEQYF | TGTGCCAGCAGCCAGGAGGGCCAGGGGGCCTACGAGCAGTACTTC
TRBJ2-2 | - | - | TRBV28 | CASRGGVTGELFF | TGTGCCAGCAGGGGGGGAGTTACCGGGGAGCTGTTTTTT
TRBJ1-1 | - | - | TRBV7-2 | CASSLYPSEAFF | TGTGCCAGCAGCTTATATCCGAGTGAAGCTTTCTTT
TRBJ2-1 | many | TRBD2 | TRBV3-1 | CASSFTSGNEQFF | TGTGCCAGCAGCTTTACTAGCGGCAATGAGCAGTTCTTC
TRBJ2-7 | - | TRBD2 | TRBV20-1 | CSARANGGSGGYEQYF | TGCAGTGCTAGAGCGAACGGAGGGAGCGGGGGCTACGAGCAGTACTTC
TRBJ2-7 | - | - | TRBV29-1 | CSVWQGSRPHEQYF | TGCAGCGTTTGGCAGGGGTCTCGGCCGCACGAGCAGTACTTC
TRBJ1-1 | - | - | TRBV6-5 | CASSYGVDTEAFF | TGTGCCAGCAGTTACGGGGTGGACACTGAAGCTTTCTTT
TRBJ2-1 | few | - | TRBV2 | CASSGNARDEQFF | TGTGCCAGCAGCGGGAACGCGCGGGATGAGCAGTTCTTC
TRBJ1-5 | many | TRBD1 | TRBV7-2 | CASSSRETGVQPQHF | TGTGCCAGCAGCTCCAGAGAGACAGGGGTGCAGCCCCAGCATTTT
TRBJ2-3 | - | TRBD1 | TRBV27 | CASSPRGRGQDTQYF | TGTGCCAGCAGTCCCCGGGGCAGGGGGCAAGATACGCAGTATTTT
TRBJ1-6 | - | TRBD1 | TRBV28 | CASSLNRGSSPLHF | TGTGCCAGCAGTTTGAACAGGGGCAGTTCACCCCTCCACTTT
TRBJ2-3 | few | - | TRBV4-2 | CASSRQDTDTQYF | TGTGCCAGCAGCCGGCAGGACACAGATACGCAGTATTTT
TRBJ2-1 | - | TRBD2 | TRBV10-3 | CAISATSGIYNEQFF | TGTGCCATCAGTGCAACTAGCGGGATCTACAATGAGCAGTTCTTC
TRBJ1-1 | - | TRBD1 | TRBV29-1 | CSVATNRQGSPAFF | TGCAGCGTTGCTACTAACCGACAGGGGTCCCCAGCTTTCTTT
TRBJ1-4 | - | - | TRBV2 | CATSPGTNEKLFF | TGTGCCACCTCGCCCGGGACTAATGAAAAACTGTTTTTT
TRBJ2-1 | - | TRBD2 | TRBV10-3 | CAISAGLAGDEQFF | TGTGCCATCAGTGCCGGACTAGCGGGCGATGAGCAGTTCTTC
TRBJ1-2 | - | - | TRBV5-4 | CASSFDRLDGYTF | TGTGCCAGCAGCTTCGACAGGCTAGATGGCTACACCTTC
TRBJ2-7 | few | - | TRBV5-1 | CASSFSGTPYEQYF | TGCGCCAGCAGCTTTTCCGGGACCCCCTACGAGCAGTACTTC
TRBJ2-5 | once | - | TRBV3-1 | CASSQVGTQETQYF | TGTGCCAGCAGCCAAGTCGGGACGCAAGAGACCCAGTACTTC
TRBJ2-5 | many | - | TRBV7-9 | CASSLAGTETQYF | TGTGCCAGCAGCTTAGCGGGGACCGAGACCCAGTACTTC
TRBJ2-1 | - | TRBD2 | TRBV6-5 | CASSYYISGGNEQFF | TGTGCCAGCAGTTACTATATTAGCGGGGGCAATGAGCAGTTCTTC
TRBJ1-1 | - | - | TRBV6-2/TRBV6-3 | CASSYMQAAFF | TGTGCCAGCAGTTACATGCAAGCAGCTTTCTTT
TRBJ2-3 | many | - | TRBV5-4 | CASSPPPLRGATDTQYF | TGTGCCAGCAGCCCACCCCCTCTACGGGGGGCCACAGATACGCAGTATTTT
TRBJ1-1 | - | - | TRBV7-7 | CASSLAGTKKNTEAFF | TGTGCCAGCAGCTTAGCCGGGACAAAGAAGAACACTGAAGCTTTCTTT